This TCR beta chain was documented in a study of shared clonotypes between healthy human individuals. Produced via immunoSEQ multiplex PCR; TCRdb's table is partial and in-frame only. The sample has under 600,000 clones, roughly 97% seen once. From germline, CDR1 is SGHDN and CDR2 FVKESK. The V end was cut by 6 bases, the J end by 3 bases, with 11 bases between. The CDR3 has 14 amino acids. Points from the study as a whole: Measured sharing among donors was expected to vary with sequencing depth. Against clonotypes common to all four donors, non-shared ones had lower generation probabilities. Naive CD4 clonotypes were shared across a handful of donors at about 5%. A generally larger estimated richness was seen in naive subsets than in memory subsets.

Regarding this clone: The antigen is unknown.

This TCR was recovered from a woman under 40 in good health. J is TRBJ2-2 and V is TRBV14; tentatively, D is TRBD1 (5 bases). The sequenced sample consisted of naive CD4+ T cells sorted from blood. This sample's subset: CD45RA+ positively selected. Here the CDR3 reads CASSRTPYTGELFF. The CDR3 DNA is TGTGCCAGCAGTAGGACACCATACACCGGGGAGCTGTTTTTT.